The 21 T cell receptor beta chains presented below share a single source sample, sequenced in a study of cytomegalovirus exposure and HLA in healthy donors. PCR employed 60 Vbeta and 13 Jbeta primers. Using immunoSEQ multiplex PCR, the repertoire was profiled, and TCRdb retains in-frame clones only, with some absent. The table has approximately 150,000 clones, 75% to 90% seen once; the top ten hold roughly 2.9%. Sequenced material: PBMCs. The receptors here all came from a woman aged 25 to 45 in good health and CMV-seronegative.

The chain recombines TRBV7-3 with TRBJ1-1, with 7 bases aligning to TRBD1. The length of the CDR3 is 11 residues. V was clipped by 6 bases and J by 8 bases; unmatched bases: 3. Looked up from germline, CDR1 is SGHTA and CDR2 is FQGTGA. The CDR3 nucleotides read TGTGCCAGCAGTTCAGGGGGAGAAGCTTTCTTT. Translating it yields CASSSGGEAFF.

The V gene is TRBV19, the J gene TRBJ1-4, with 9 bases aligning to TRBD1. V gave up 5 bases and J gave up 3 bases; unmatched junction bases: 10. Looked up from germline, CDR1 is LNHDA and CDR2 is SQIVND (reference sequence). The CDR3 covers 17 residues. In DNA form, the CDR3 reads TGTGCCAGTAGTCCAGGGACAGGGAGTGGGCCTAATGAAAAACTGTTTTTT. Translating it yields CASSPGTGSGPNEKLFF.

This sequence joins TRBV5-1 and TRBJ2-1, with D possibly matching TRBD1 (6 bases). The CDR3 length is 16 residues. Per the germline V gene, CDR1 is SGHRS and CDR2 is YFSETQ. Trimming removed 1 base from V and 2 bases from J, with 13 bases in between. CDR3: CASSLSPGTTYNEQFF. The CDR3, as DNA: TGCGCCAGCAGCTTGAGCCCCGGGACAACCTACAATGAGCAGTTCTTC.

This clone is a singleton in its sample. The chain uses TRBV5-4 and TRBJ1-2; 9 bases are a match to TRBD1. Germline CDR1 SGHNT, CDR2 YYREEE (reference sequence). This CDR3 spans 16 amino acids. Germline trimming cut 7 bases from V and 1 base from J; bases unmatched to any gene: 11. The CDR3 is CASVRDRAISNYGYTF. The DNA of the CDR3 is TGTGCCAGCGTACGGGACAGGGCGATCAGTAACTATGGCTACACCTTC. Filled out from reference TRBV5-4 and TRBJ1-2, the complete variable domain reads ETGVTQSPTHLIKTRGQQVTLRCSSQSGHNTVSWYQQALGQGPQFIFQYYREEENGRGNFPPRFSGLQFPNYSSELNVNALELDDSALYLCASVRDRAISNYGYTFGSGTRLTVV.

The chain uses TRBV19 and TRBJ2-1; TRBD1 is a possible D gene (6 bases). CDR1 and CDR2 from the germline V gene are LNHDA and SQIVND (reference sequence). The CDR3 length is 14 residues. Trimming stripped 0 bases from V and 13 bases from J, with 16 bases between. CDR3 protein: CASSIDLGTGQQFF. The CDR3, as DNA: TGTGCCAGTAGTATAGATCTAGGAACAGGGCAACAGTTCTTC.

The chain is built from TRBV15 and TRBJ1-6; 7 bases line up with TRBD1. Germline-derived CDR1 and CDR2 are LNHNV and YYDKDF (reference sequence). The CDR3 length is 14 residues. V was pared by 5 bases and J by 8 bases, with 6 bases of the junction left unmatched. CDR3 loop: CATSPSGGYSPLHF. CDR3 in DNA: TGTGCCACCAGCCCTTCAGGGGGGTATTCACCCCTCCACTTT.

The chain recombines TRBV7-9 with TRBJ2-1; D is ambiguous. The length of the CDR3 is 15 residues. The V end lost 1 base, the J end lost 0 bases, and 7 bases lay between the germline ends. Germline V gene lookup returns CDR1 SEHNR and CDR2 FQNEAQ (reference sequence). DNA for the CDR3: TGTGCCAGCAGCTTAGTAGAGAGCTCCTACAATGAGCAGTTCTTC. Translating gives CASSLVESSYNEQFF.

The V and J genes are TRBV11-2 and TRBJ2-3; 10 nucleotides line up with TRBD1. The CDR3 length is 15 residues. Germline V gives CDR1 SGHAT, CDR2 FQNNGV. V lost 4 bases to trimming and J lost 2 bases; unmatched junction nucleotides: 3. CDR3 protein: CASSSGQGVTDTQYF. The CDR3 DNA sequence: TGTGCCAGCAGCTCCGGACAGGGGGTCACAGATACGCAGTATTTT.

The chain joins TRBV28 to TRBJ1-5, with unresolved D. Trimming pared 7 bases from V and 0 bases from J, leaving 13 bases between. The CDR3 covers 15 residues. The germline CDR1 and CDR2 sequences are MDHEN and SYDVKM. CDR3 in DNA: TGTGCCAGCACCAACATAGCGGATAGCAATCAGCCCCAGCATTTT. It encodes CASTNIADSNQPQHF. The full variable domain, in which reference TRBV28 and TRBJ1-5 provide the parts outside the CDR3, is DVKVTQSSRYLVKRTGEKVFLECVQDMDHENMFWYRQDPGLGLRLIYFSYDVKMKEKGDIPEGYSVSREKKERFSLILESASTNQTSMYLCASTNIADSNQPQHFGDGTRLSIL.

The chain is built from TRBV9 and TRBJ1-5; D perhaps matches TRBD1 (5 bases). V lost 3 bases, J lost 1 base, and 11 bases lay in between. This CDR3 has 15 amino acids. CDR1 SGDLS and CDR2 YYNGEE come from the germline V gene. The DNA of the CDR3 is TGTGCCAGCAGCGGGGGTGGGGCAAGCAATCAGCCCCAGCATTTT. Translated, it gives CASSGGGASNQPQHF.

This clone was picked up a small number of times. Additional DNA sequences in this sample encode the identical CDR3. The chain combines TRBV5-1 with TRBJ2-7, with D possibly TRBD1 on 5 matching bases. Germline V gene lookup returns CDR1 SGHRS and CDR2 YFSETQ. Trimming left V 0 bases short and J 4 bases short, with 5 bases between. This CDR3 region has 12 residues. DNA of the CDR3: TGCGCCAGCAGCTTGGAGGGGTACGAGCAGTACTTC. It encodes CASSLEGYEQYF.

Concerning this clone itself: The same CDR3 is also encoded by other DNA sequences in this sample. The V call is TRBV29-1, the J call TRBJ2-3; D not resolved. Germline V CDR1 and CDR2: SQVTM, ANQGSEA. CDR3 length: 13 residues. V was trimmed by 3 bases and J by 0 bases, leaving 7 bases between them. In DNA form, the CDR3 reads TGCAGCGTTGATTCAGGCAGCACAGATACGCAGTATTTT. Residues: CSVDSGSTDTQYF.

This chain uses TRBV11-2 with TRBJ2-2; perhaps TRBD2 as D (5 bases). CDR3 length equals 12 residues. V was pared by 3 bases and J by 6 bases, with 5 bases between. From germline, CDR1 is SGHAT and CDR2 FQNNGV. CDR3 loop: CASSFGAGELFF. The CDR3 DNA sequence: TGTGCCAGCAGCTTCGGGGCCGGGGAGCTGTTTTTT.

This chain connects TRBV29-1 to TRBJ2-5; TRBD1 is a possible D gene (6 bases). Per the germline V gene, CDR1 is SQVTM and CDR2 is ANQGSEA. The CDR3 sequence is 13 residues long. V was trimmed by 8 bases and J by 5 bases, leaving 18 bases between them. The CDR3 here is CSILQGSGETQYF. Written as DNA, the CDR3 is TGCAGCATACTGCAGGGGTCGGGGGAGACCCAGTACTTC.

V usage is TRBV30 and J usage is TRBJ1-2, with D possibly TRBD1 on 6 matching bases. CDR3 length: 12 amino acids. Germline CDR1 reads GTSNPN; CDR2 reads SVGIG (reference sequence). V shed 3 bases and J shed 5 bases, with 10 bases lying between them. As DNA, the CDR3 is TGTGCCTGGAGACAGGGATGGTATGGCTACACCTTC. Residues: CAWRQGWYGYTF.

The chain uses TRBV28 and TRBJ2-1, with 8 nucleotides matching TRBD2. The germline V gene has CDR1 MDHEN and CDR2 SYDVKM. This CDR3 region has 15 residues. V was pared by 6 bases and J by 2 bases, with 6 bases of the junction left unmatched. DNA of the CDR3: TGTGCCAGCAGGGCCCCGGGACTAGCCTACAATGAGCAGTTCTTC. It specifies CASRAPGLAYNEQFF.

This clone was recorded a few times. The chain carries TRBV6-1 and TRBJ2-7; tentative D call: TRBD1 (6 bases). Germline-derived CDR1 and CDR2 are MNHNS and SASEGT. The CDR3 has 13 amino acids. Trimming removed 6 bases at V and 3 bases at J, with 12 bases between. The CDR3 protein is CASRTTGFYEQYF. The CDR3 nucleotides read TGTGCCAGCAGAACAACAGGGTTCTACGAGCAGTACTTC.

This clone has just a few counts. V usage is TRBV6-1 and J usage is TRBJ2-6; possible D gene TRBD1, 6 bases. This CDR3 comprises 15 residues. Germline lookup yields CDR1 MNHNS and CDR2 SASEGT. V dropped 3 bases and J dropped 3 bases, with 9 bases sitting between them. This CDR3 reads CASSDGGGGANVLTF. CDR3 nucleotide sequence: TGTGCCAGCAGTGATGGGGGCGGTGGGGCCAACGTCCTGACTTTC.

This chain links TRBV14 with TRBJ1-4; D remains unclear. V dropped 1 base and J dropped 7 bases, with 19 bases sitting between them. The length of the CDR3 is 17 residues. Germline CDR1 reads SGHDN; CDR2 reads FVKESK. The CDR3 region has the DNA TGTGCCAGCAGCCAAGCGACATGGACGGAGGATTTTGAAAAACTGTTTTTT. Its protein is CASSQATWTEDFEKLFF.

The CDR3 sequence: CASSLDGVGNQPQHF. The CDR3 region has the DNA TGTGCCAGCAGCTTAGATGGAGTCGGCAATCAGCCCCAGCATTTT. The chain employs TRBV7-2 and TRBJ1-5; D is undetermined. The germline gives CDR1 SGHTA, CDR2 FQGNSA. V shed 1 base and J shed 2 bases, with 9 bases lying between them. The CDR3 extends over 15 amino acids.

The chain has TRBV21-1 and TRBJ2-3; the D call in the table, TRBD2, was not verified against the DNA. TRBV21-1 is noted as a pseudogene. This CDR3 comprises 12 residues. The CDR3 protein is CASSKPTDTQYF. The DNA of the CDR3 is TGTGCCAGCAGCAAACCGACAGATACGCAGTATTTT.